Listed below are T cell receptor beta chains from one sample, sequenced in a study of cytomegalovirus exposure and HLA in healthy donors. Sequencing was performed with immunoSEQ multiplex PCR; in TCRdb, only in-frame clones are kept and a portion is missing. The table includes 180,000 or so clones, 80% to 90% detected once. The specimen was PBMCs. The origin of the receptors is a woman aged 18-35 years in good health and CMV-seronegative. Each CDR3 is given with its conserved first and last residue. A D gene is named only where the DNA matches it firmly. Part of the rows lack a size; the others show once, few, many or a class for expanded clones.

size: few
J: TRBJ2-1
V: TRBV10-2
D: TRBD1
DNA: TGCGCCAGCACCCCGTGGGGGACAGATTACAATGAGCAGTTCTTC
CDR3: CASTPWGTDYNEQFF

size: .
J: TRBJ2-1
V: TRBV5-1
D: .
DNA: TGCGCCAGCAGCTTGGCCTTTTCGGGGAGTGAGCAGTTCTTC
CDR3: CASSLAFSGSEQFF

size: .
J: TRBJ2-5
V: TRBV7-2
D: .
DNA: TGTGCCAGCAGCTCGATGCGGGGAGAGACCCAGTACTTC
CDR3: CASSSMRGETQYF

size: .
J: TRBJ2-5
V: TRBV11-2
D: .
DNA: TGTGCCAGCAGCTTGGGCTGGAGGGAGACCCAGTACTTC
CDR3: CASSLGWRETQYF

size: .
J: TRBJ2-2
V: TRBV6-5
D: .
DNA: TGTGCCAGCAGTTACAGCTCTCACAACACCGGGGAGCTGTTTTTT
CDR3: CASSYSSHNTGELFF

size: .
J: TRBJ2-3
V: TRBV2
D: TRBD2
DNA: TGTGCCAGCAGTGATCCGATAGCGGGAGGCCCCCCCGGCACAGATACGCAGTATTTT
CDR3: CASSDPIAGGPPGTDTQYF

size: .
J: TRBJ2-3
V: TRBV7-9
D: TRBD2
DNA: TGTGCCAGCAGCCTGGGACTAGCGGGAGGCGCAGATACGCAGTATTTT
CDR3: CASSLGLAGGADTQYF

size: .
J: TRBJ1-6
V: TRBV5-1
D: .
DNA: TGCGCCAGCAGCCCTGACCTAGGCGTAGTGCCCCTCCACTTT
CDR3: CASSPDLGVVPLHF

size: .
J: TRBJ1-1
V: TRBV7-9
D: .
DNA: TGTGCCAGCAGCTTTTTCCTACTCGACACTGAAGCTTTCTTT
CDR3: CASSFFLLDTEAFF

size: .
J: TRBJ2-6
V: TRBV18
D: .
DNA: TGTGCCAGCTCACCAAGGCTCATCCGGGAGCCTGGGGCCAACGTCCTGACTTTC
CDR3: CASSPRLIREPGANVLTF

size: .
J: TRBJ2-3
V: TRBV7-3
D: .
DNA: TGTGCCAGCAGCTTAACGTCGGGGATGGGCGATACGCAGTATTTT
CDR3: CASSLTSGMGDTQYF

size: .
J: TRBJ2-1
V: TRBV6-1
D: .
DNA: TGTGCCCATTCTCGGACTTCTTACAATGAGCAGTTCTTC
CDR3: CAHSRTSYNEQFF

size: .
J: TRBJ2-7
V: TRBV11-3
D: TRBD1
DNA: TGTGCCAGCAGCGCCTCCGGACAGGGGAACTACGAGCAGTACTTC
CDR3: CASSASGQGNYEQYF

size: .
J: TRBJ2-3
V: TRBV5-1
D: TRBD2
DNA: TGCGCCAGCAGCAAGGGACTAGCGGGGTCCACAGATACGCAGTATTTT
CDR3: CASSKGLAGSTDTQYF

size: .
J: TRBJ2-1
V: TRBV11-2
D: TRBD1
DNA: TGTGCCAGCAGCCCGCCGGGACAGAACTACAATGAGCAGTTCTTC
CDR3: CASSPPGQNYNEQFF

size: .
J: TRBJ2-7
V: TRBV6-1
D: TRBD1
DNA: TGTGCCAGCAAGAACCGGGACAGTCGACCGGGCGAGCAGTACTTC
CDR3: CASKNRDSRPGEQYF

size: .
J: TRBJ2-7
V: TRBV7-2
D: TRBD1
DNA: TGTGCCAGCAGCCCGAGGACAGGGTCCTACGAGCAGTACTTC
CDR3: CASSPRTGSYEQYF

size: .
J: TRBJ2-7
V: TRBV7-9
D: .
DNA: TGTGCCAGCAGCCCCCTACGGGGAGTTCGCGAGCAGTACTTC
CDR3: CASSPLRGVREQYF

size: .
J: TRBJ2-3
V: TRBV27
D: TRBD2
DNA: TGTGCCAGTAGATCGGGACTACCCGATACGCAGTATTTT
CDR3: CASRSGLPDTQYF

size: .
J: TRBJ2-7
V: TRBV27
D: TRBD2
DNA: TGTGCCAGCAGTCTTCCGCGGGAGCGTCCCTACGAGCAGTACTTC
CDR3: CASSLPRERPYEQYF

size: .
J: TRBJ2-1
V: TRBV10-1
D: .
DNA: TGCGCCAGCAGTCCCTCGGCGGAGCGGAATGAGCAGTTCTTC
CDR3: CASSPSAERNEQFF

size: .
J: TRBJ2-1
V: TRBV11-2
D: .
DNA: TGTGCCAGCAGCTTAATAGACAATGAGCAGTTCTTC
CDR3: CASSLIDNEQFF

size: .
J: TRBJ2-2
V: TRBV7-6
D: TRBD2
DNA: TGTGCCAGCAGCTCCCTAGCGGGAAACACCGGGGAGCTGTTTTTT
CDR3: CASSSLAGNTGELFF

size: .
J: TRBJ2-7
V: TRBV7-9
D: TRBD1
DNA: TGTGCCAGCAGCCCAAACCGACAGGGGGTCGAGCAGTACTTC
CDR3: CASSPNRQGVEQYF

size: .
J: TRBJ2-2
V: TRBV18
D: .
DNA: TGTGCCAGCTCACCAGAGGGTTCCGGGGAGCTGTTTTTT
CDR3: CASSPEGSGELFF

size: .
J: TRBJ2-7
V: TRBV5-1
D: TRBD1
DNA: TGCGCCAGCAGCTTGAGACAGGGTAAGGAGCAGTACTTC
CDR3: CASSLRQGKEQYF

size: .
J: TRBJ2-5
V: TRBV18
D: .
DNA: TGTGCCAGCTCACCACCGGGGCGCCAAGAGACCCAGTACTTC
CDR3: CASSPPGRQETQYF

size: .
J: TRBJ2-5
V: TRBV28
D: TRBD2
DNA: TGTGCCAGCAGCCCCCTAGCGGGAAAAGCAGAGACCCAGTACTTC
CDR3: CASSPLAGKAETQYF

size: few
J: TRBJ2-7
V: TRBV29-1
D: .
DNA: TGCAGCGTTGAAGAATACAGGGGGGGCTCCGAGCAGTACTTC
CDR3: CSVEEYRGGSEQYF

size: .
J: TRBJ1-1
V: TRBV27
D: TRBD1
DNA: TGTGCCAGCAGTCACCCTCGACAGGGGGCGCCTTTCAAGGGCACTGAAGCTTTCTTT
CDR3: CASSHPRQGAPFKGTEAFF

size: .
J: TRBJ2-1
V: TRBV11-3
D: TRBD2
DNA: TGTGCCAGCAGCTTGGGACTAGCGGGGGACAATGAGCAGTTCTTC
CDR3: CASSLGLAGDNEQFF

size: .
J: TRBJ1-4
V: TRBV4-2
D: TRBD1
DNA: TGTGCCAGCAGCCATGCGTACGGACAGGGAGCTGCAACTAATGAAAAACTGTTTTTT
CDR3: CASSHAYGQGAATNEKLFF

size: few
J: TRBJ2-3
V: TRBV11-1
D: .
DNA: TGTGCCAGCAGGACGACAGGCACAGATACGCAGTATTTT
CDR3: CASRTTGTDTQYF

size: few
J: TRBJ2-1
V: TRBV5-3
D: TRBD2
DNA: TGTGCCAGACCAGGCGGGAGGAGATACAATGAGCAGTTCTTC
CDR3: CARPGGRRYNEQFF

size: .
J: TRBJ2-1
V: TRBV11-3
D: .
DNA: TGTGCCAGCAGCTCCGTCGGGGGAGAACAGTTCTTC
CDR3: CASSSVGGEQFF

size: .
J: TRBJ2-7
V: TRBV5-1
D: .
DNA: TGCGCCAGCAGCCCCCCCGCAGACTCTTACGAGCAGTACTTC
CDR3: CASSPPADSYEQYF

size: .
J: TRBJ2-7
V: TRBV11-2
D: TRBD2
DNA: TGTGCCAGCAGCTCACTAGCGGGAGGGTTCTACGAGCAGTACTTC
CDR3: CASSSLAGGFYEQYF

size: .
J: TRBJ1-6
V: TRBV29-1
D: TRBD1
DNA: TGCAGCGTTAAACGGACAGGGGCCGCTAATTCACCCCTCCACTTT
CDR3: CSVKRTGAANSPLHF

size: .
J: TRBJ2-7
V: TRBV10-3
D: TRBD1
DNA: TGTGCCATCAGTGATCTTCGGACAGGGAGCTCCTACGAGCAGTACTTC
CDR3: CAISDLRTGSSYEQYF

size: .
J: TRBJ2-6
V: TRBV9
D: TRBD2
DNA: TGTGCCAGCACTGTGGCGGGAGCTGGGGCCAACGTCCTGACTTTC
CDR3: CASTVAGAGANVLTF

size: once
J: TRBJ1-5
V: TRBV5-4
D: .
DNA: TGTGCCAGCAGCTTGGCCGGGAGGGGTCAGCCCCAGCATTTT
CDR3: CASSLAGRGQPQHF

size: once
J: TRBJ2-1
V: TRBV2
D: TRBD2
DNA: TGTGCCAGCAGTGTCGGACTAGCGGGAGGGCCGGGCGAGCAGTTCTTC
CDR3: CASSVGLAGGPGEQFF

size: .
J: TRBJ2-7
V: TRBV5-6
D: .
DNA: TGTGCCAGCAGCTGGAGTGACGAGCAGTACTTC
CDR3: CASSWSDEQYF

size: .
J: TRBJ2-3
V: TRBV15
D: TRBD1
DNA: TGTGCCACCAGCGGTGGACAGGGGCGATCAGATACGCAGTATTTT
CDR3: CATSGGQGRSDTQYF

size: few
J: TRBJ2-2
V: TRBV14
D: .
DNA: TGTGCCAGCAGCCGAGACTTGAACACCGGGGAGCTGTTTTTT
CDR3: CASSRDLNTGELFF

size: .
J: TRBJ1-4
V: TRBV28
D: TRBD1
DNA: TGTGCCAGCAGGAAACAGGGGGCGAATGAAAAACTGTTTTTT
CDR3: CASRKQGANEKLFF